This T cell receptor (beta chain) was sequenced during a study of regulatory T cells in long-lasting Graves disease. Notes on the study in general: When disease was persistent, TRBV28, TRBJ1-2 and TRBJ2-5 were the favored segments.

In its sample, this clonotype was seen many times. Its antigen is unidentified. Both iRepertoire HTBI primers and Arm-PCR of CDR3 regions were used to build the TCR beta libraries. TCRdb re-derived calls from the multiplex PCR reads in MiXCR, one entry per CDR3 protein. This sample has more than 300,000 distinct CDR3 sequences, with 10% to 15% found just once. The time point is: newly diagnosed GD, antithyroid drugs for less than 3 months. RNA extracted from PBMCs served as the sequencing template. The CDR3 runs to 15 residues. The V gene lost 0 bases and the J gene lost 4 bases, with 12 bases spanning the gap. Germline values: CDR1 LGHNA, CDR2 YNFKEQ. These data also formed part of another study, on T cells in Graves' hyperthyroidism and ophthalmopathy. This second study notes: The HTBI set primed first-round TCR CDR3 RT-PCR.

The input for sequencing was peripheral blood mononuclear cells (PBMCs), taken at new diagnosis, from a patient treated with antithyroid drugs. The sequence was collected from a woman between 18 and 29 years old with Graves disease. The V call is TRBV4-2, the J call TRBJ1-1, with D hard to call. The CDR3 DNA sequence: TGTGCCAGCAGCCAAGACTGGGTGGTGGGCACTGAAGCTTTCTTT. Protein sequence: CASSQDWVVGTEAFF.